Reported below is one T cell receptor beta chain. The CDR3 is 13 amino acids. The germline V gene has CDR1 MNHEY and CDR2 SMNVEV (reference sequence). The V end lost 4 bases, the J end lost 2 bases, and 8 bases lay between the germline ends. This sample is drawn from a study of blood T cell repertoires in COVID-19. As for the study in general: The United States, Italy and Spain were the sources of the acute and convalescent COVID-19 samples. T cells, B-cell-depleted T cells, or PBMCs provided the cDNA or gDNA that served as material.

In the original workflow: Nucleated cell counts were estimated from reference gene primer amplification. The data were produced by immunoSEQ multiplex PCR, yet TCRdb's version contains in-frame clones alone and is incomplete. V, J and clone size are those of that table, while D and trimming were read from the DNA. The sample shows 130,000 to 150,000 clones, approximately 80% of them seen only once. This chain links TRBV27 with TRBJ2-5; unclear D gene. The sequenced sample was peripheral blood. The clonotype comes from a woman between 45 and 65 years old with acute or convalescent COVID-19. The CDR3: CASSWSEQETQYF. CDR3 in DNA: TGTGCCAGCAGTTGGTCAGAACAAGAGACCCAGTACTTC.